One TCR beta chain is described in this entry. The data stem from a study of blood T cell repertoires in COVID-19. In the study overall: There were acute and convalescent COVID-19 samples, and they came from the United States, Italy and Spain. PBMCs, B-cell-depleted T cells, or T cells provided the cDNA or gDNA that made up the material.

Under the authors' procedure: Nucleated cell counts were estimated from reference gene primer amplification. The data were produced by immunoSEQ multiplex PCR, yet TCRdb's version contains in-frame clones alone and is incomplete. The V and J calls and the clone size are those of that table, but D and trimming were determined from the DNA. The table records about 210,000 clones, around nine tenths of them present only once. The sample consisted of peripheral blood. The receptor was derived from a man younger than 30 with active or convalescent COVID-19.

The CDR3 DNA reads as TGTGCCAGCAGCCGCCTAGCGGTCCAAGAGACCCAGTACTTC. Its protein is CASSRLAVQETQYF. The chain carries TRBV28 and TRBJ2-5, with 7 positions matching TRBD2. This CDR3 is 14 amino acids long. V was clipped by 6 bases and J by 1 base; unmatched bases: 5. The germline gives CDR1 MDHEN, CDR2 SYDVKM. The full variable domain, in which reference TRBV28 and TRBJ2-5 provide the parts outside the CDR3, is DVKVTQSSRYLVKRTGEKVFLECVQDMDHENMFWYRQDPGLGLRLIYFSYDVKMKEKGDIPEGYSVSREKKERFSLILESASTNQTSMYLCASSRLAVQETQYFGPGTRLLVL.